This T cell receptor beta chain was recorded in a study of OX40 agonist ivuxolimab in advanced cancers. On the study more broadly: The diagnoses of dose-escalation patients were hepatocellular carcinoma, melanoma, renal cell or head and neck cancer. Three patients showed partial responses: one hepatocellular carcinoma and two cutaneous melanoma cases. Study-wide results and caveats: Averaging showed that CD8+ T cells had more expanded clones than CD4+ did. Patients with a partial response at 0.1-3.0 mg/kg had among the lowest clonal expansion.

Some clones are missing from TCRdb's copy, which holds only in-frame ones; the method was immunoSEQ multiplex PCR. The sample carries roughly 32,000 clones, 80% to 85% recorded once. The trim removed 5 bases at V and 0 bases at J, leaving 8 bases unmatched. Germline V CDR1 and CDR2: SGHTA, FQGTGA. The CDR3 totals 16 residues. This clone has more than one count but fewer than ten. The antigen is undetermined. The source material was CD4+ or CD8+ T cells sorted from blood, sampled in a trial of the OX40 agonist ivuxolimab. This sequence originates from an adult with an advanced solid tumor such as melanoma, head and neck, liver or kidney cancer. The chain has TRBV7-3 and TRBJ1-1, with 8 positions matching TRBD1. CDR3 DNA: TGTGCCAGCAGCCCCAATGTGGGACAGGTGAACACTGAAGCTTTCTTT. This encodes CASSPNVGQVNTEAFF.